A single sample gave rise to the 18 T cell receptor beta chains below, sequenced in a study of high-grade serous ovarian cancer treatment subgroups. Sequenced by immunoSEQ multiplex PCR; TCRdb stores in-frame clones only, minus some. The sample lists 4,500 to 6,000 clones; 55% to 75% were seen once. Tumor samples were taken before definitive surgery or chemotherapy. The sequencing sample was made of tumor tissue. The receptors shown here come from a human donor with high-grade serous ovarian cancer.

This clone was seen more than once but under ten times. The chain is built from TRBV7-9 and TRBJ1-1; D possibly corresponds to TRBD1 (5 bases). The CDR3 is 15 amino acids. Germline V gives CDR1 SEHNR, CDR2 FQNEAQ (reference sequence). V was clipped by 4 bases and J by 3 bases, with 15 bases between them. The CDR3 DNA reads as TGTGCCAGCAGCTCAGTTCCCCAGGGATACACTGAAGCTTTCTTT. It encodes CASSSVPQGYTEAFF.

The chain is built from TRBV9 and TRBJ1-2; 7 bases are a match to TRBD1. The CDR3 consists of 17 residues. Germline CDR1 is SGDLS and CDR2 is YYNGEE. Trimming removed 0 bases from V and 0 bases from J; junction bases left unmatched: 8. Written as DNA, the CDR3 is TGTGCCAGCAGCGTAGACTCTAGACAGGGCGCTAACTATGGCTACACCTTC. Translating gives CASSVDSRQGANYGYTF.

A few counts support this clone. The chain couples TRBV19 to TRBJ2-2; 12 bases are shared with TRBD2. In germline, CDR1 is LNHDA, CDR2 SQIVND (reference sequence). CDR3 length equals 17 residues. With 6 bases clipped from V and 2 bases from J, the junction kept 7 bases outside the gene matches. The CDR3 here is CASSTSGGRSNTGELFF. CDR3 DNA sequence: TGTGCCAGTAGCACTAGCGGGGGGCGTAGTAACACCGGGGAGCTGTTTTTT.

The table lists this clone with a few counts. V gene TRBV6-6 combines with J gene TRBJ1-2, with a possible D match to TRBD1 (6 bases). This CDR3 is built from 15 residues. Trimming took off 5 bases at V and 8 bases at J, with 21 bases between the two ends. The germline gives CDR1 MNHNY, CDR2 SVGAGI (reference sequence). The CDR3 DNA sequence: TGTGCCAGCAGTCTGACGGGGGGCTCCGGGGAGGGCTACACCTTC. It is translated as CASSLTGGSGEGYTF.

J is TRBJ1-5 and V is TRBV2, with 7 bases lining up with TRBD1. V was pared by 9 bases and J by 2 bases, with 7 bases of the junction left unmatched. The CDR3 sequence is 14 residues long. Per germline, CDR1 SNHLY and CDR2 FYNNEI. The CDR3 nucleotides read TGTGCCAGTCGACAGGGTACCGGCAATCAGCCCCAGCATTTT. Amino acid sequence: CASRQGTGNQPQHF.

The CDR3 DNA reads TGTGCCTGGAGCTACGACAGGGGCGAGCAGTACTTC. Amino acids: CAWSYDRGEQYF. The chain couples TRBV30 to TRBJ2-7, with TRBD1 matching 8 bases. The CDR3 contains 12 residues. The germline gives CDR1 GTSNPN, CDR2 SVGIG (reference sequence). J was trimmed by 6 bases and V by 3 bases; bases with no gene match: 4.

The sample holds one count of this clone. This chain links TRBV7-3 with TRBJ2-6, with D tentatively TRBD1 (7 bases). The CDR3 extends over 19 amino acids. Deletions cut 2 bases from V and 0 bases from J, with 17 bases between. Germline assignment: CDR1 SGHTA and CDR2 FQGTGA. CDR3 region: CASSLAGQGGYSGANVLTF. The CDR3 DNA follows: TGTGCCAGCAGCTTAGCCGGGCAGGGGGGATACTCTGGGGCCAACGTCCTGACTTTC.

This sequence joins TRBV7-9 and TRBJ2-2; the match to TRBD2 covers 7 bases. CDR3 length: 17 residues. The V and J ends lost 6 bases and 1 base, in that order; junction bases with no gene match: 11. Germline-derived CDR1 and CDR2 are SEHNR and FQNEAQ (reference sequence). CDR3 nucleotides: TGTGCCAGCAGGGAGGGGCTAGCGGAGCTGAACACCGGGGAGCTGTTTTTT. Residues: CASREGLAELNTGELFF.

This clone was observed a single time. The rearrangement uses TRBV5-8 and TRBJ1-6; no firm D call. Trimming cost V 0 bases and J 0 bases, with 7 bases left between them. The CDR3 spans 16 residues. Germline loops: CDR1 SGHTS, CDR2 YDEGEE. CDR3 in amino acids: CASSLVLSSYNSPLHF. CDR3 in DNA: TGTGCCAGCAGCTTGGTACTCAGCTCCTATAATTCACCCCTCCACTTT.

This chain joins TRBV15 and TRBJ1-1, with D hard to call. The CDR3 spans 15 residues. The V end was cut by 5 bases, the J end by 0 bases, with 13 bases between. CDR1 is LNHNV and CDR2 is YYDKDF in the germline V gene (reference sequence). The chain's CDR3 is CATSRRDGLNTEAFF. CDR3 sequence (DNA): TGTGCCACCAGCCGGAGGGATGGACTGAACACTGAAGCTTTCTTT. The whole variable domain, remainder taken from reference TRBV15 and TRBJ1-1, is DAMVIQNPRYQVTQFGKPVTLSCSQTLNHNVMYWYQQKSSQAPKLLFHYYDKDFNNEADTPDNFQSRRPNTSFCFLDIRSPGLGDTAMYLCATSRRDGLNTEAFFGQGTRLTVV.

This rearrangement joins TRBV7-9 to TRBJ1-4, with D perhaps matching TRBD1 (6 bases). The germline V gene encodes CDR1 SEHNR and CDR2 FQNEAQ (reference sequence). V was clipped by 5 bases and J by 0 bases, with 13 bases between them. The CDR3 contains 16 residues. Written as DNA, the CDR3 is TGTGCCAGCAGCCAAGGACAGATTACAACTAATGAAAAACTGTTTTTT. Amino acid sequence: CASSQGQITTNEKLFF.

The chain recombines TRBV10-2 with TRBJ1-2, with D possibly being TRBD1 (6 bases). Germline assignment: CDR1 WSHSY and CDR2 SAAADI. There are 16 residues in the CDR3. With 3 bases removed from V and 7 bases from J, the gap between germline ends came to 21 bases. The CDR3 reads CASSEGWNREKPGYTF. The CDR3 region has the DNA TGCGCCAGCAGTGAAGGCTGGAACAGGGAAAAACCTGGCTACACCTTC.

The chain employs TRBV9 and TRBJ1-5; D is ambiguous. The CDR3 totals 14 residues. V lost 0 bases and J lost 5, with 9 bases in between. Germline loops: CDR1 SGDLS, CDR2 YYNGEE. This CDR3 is CASSVDGEDQPQHF. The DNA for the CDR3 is TGTGCCAGCAGCGTAGATGGGGAGGATCAGCCCCAGCATTTT.

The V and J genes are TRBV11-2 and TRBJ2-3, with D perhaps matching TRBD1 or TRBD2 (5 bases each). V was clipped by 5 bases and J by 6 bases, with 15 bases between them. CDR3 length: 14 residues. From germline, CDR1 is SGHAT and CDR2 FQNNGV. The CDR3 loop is CASSPQGRGDTQYF. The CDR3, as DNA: TGTGCCAGCAGCCCCCAGGGTAGAGGGGATACGCAGTATTTT.

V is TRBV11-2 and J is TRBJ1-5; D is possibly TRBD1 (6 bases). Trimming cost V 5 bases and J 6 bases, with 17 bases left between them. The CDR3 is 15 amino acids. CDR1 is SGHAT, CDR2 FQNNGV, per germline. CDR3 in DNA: TGTGCCAGCAGCCGCGACTCGGGGGCGGCTCAGCCCCAGCATTTT. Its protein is CASSRDSGAAQPQHF.

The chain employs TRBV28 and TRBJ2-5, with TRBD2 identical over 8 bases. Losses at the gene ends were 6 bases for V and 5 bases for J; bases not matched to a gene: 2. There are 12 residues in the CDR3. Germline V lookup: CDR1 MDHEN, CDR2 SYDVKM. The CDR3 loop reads CASRGLAETQYF. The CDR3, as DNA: TGTGCCAGCAGAGGACTAGCCGAGACCCAGTACTTC.

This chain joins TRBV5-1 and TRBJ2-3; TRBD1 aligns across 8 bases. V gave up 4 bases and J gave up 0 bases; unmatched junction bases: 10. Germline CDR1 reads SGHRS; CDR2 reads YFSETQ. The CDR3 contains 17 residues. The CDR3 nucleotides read TGCGCCAGCAGCCCGGGTCAGGGGGCCCTAAGCACAGATACGCAGTATTTT. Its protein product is CASSPGQGALSTDTQYF.

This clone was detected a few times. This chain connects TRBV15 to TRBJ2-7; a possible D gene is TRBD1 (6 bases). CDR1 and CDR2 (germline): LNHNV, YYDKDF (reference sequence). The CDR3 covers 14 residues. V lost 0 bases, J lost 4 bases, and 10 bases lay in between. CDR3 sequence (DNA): TGTGCCACCAGCAGAGACAGGGGAAGATACGAGCAGTACTTC. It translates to CATSRDRGRYEQYF.